This entry describes one T cell receptor (beta chain). What it binds is unknown. The data were obtained in a study of shared clonotypes between healthy human individuals. Over several immunoSEQ plates, each subset's genomic DNA was distributed in even portions. Method: immunoSEQ multiplex PCR; TCRdb's copy keeps in-frame clones and lacks some. The sample has some 1.4 million clones; 96% are singletons. Study-wide results and limits: Only blood samples were collected, and tissue repertoires likely differ. The study found 4.5% to 5% of naive CD4 clonotypes shared across a few donors. Richness estimates generally favored naive over memory subsets.

CDR1 KGHSH and CDR2 LQKENI come from the germline V gene. The CDR3 runs 14 residues. Trimming took 3 bases from V and 1 from J, leaving 10 bases between them. The chain combines TRBV18 with TRBJ2-7; D is uncertain. This sequence was found in a young man in good health. The sequenced sample was naive CD4+ T cells sorted from blood. Described subset: CD45RA+ positively selected. CDR3 sequence (DNA): TGTGCCAGCTCACCTTCGGACGGATCCTACGAGCAGTACTTC. As protein: CASSPSDGSYEQYF.